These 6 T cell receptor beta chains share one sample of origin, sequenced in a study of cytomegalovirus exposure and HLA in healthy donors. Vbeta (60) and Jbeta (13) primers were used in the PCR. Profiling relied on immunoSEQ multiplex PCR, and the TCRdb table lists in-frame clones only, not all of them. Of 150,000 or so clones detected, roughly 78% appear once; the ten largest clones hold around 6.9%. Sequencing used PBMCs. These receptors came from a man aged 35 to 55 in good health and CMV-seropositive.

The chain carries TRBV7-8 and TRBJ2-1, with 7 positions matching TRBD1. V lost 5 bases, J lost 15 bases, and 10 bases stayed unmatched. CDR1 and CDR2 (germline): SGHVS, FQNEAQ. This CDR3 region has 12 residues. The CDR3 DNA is TGTGCCAGCAGCGGACAGGCCAGCCCGCCGTTCTTC. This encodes CASSGQASPPFF.

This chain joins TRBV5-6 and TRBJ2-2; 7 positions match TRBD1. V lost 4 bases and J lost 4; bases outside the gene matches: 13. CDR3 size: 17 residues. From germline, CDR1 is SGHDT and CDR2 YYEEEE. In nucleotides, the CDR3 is TGTGCCAGCAGCCGTAGGGGGCCAGGGGTGAGCACCGGGGAGCTGTTTTTT. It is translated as CASSRRGPGVSTGELFF.

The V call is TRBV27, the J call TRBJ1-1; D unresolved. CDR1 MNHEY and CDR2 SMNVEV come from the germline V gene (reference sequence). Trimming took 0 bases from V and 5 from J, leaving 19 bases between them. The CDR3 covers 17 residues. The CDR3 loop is CASSLSMLRGIGTEAFF. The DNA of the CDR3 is TGTGCCAGCAGTTTATCGATGTTGCGGGGAATCGGAACTGAAGCTTTCTTT.

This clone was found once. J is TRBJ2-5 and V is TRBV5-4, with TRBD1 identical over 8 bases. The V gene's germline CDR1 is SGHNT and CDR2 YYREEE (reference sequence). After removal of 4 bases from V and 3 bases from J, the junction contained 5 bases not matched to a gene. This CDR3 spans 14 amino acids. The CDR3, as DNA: TGTGCCAGCAGCCCGGACAGGGCTAAAGAGACCCAGTACTTC. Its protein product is CASSPDRAKETQYF. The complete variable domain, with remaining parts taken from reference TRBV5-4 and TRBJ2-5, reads ETGVTQSPTHLIKTRGQQVTLRCSSQSGHNTVSWYQQALGQGPQFIFQYYREEENGRGNFPPRFSGLQFPNYSSELNVNALELDDSALYLCASSPDRAKETQYFGPGTRLLVL.

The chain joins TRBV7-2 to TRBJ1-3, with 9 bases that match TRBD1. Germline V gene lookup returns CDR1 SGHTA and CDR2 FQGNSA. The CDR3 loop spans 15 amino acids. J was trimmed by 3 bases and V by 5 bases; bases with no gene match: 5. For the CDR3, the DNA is TGTGCCAGCAGCCCCGGACAGGGGCGTGGAAACACCATATATTTT. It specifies CASSPGQGRGNTIYF.

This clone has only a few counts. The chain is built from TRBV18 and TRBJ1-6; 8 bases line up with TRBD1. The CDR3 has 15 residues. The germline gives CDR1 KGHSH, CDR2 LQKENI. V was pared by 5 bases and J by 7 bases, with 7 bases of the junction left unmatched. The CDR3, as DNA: TGTGCCAGCTCAGAACTACGGACAGGGAATTCACCCCTCCACTTT. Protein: CASSELRTGNSPLHF. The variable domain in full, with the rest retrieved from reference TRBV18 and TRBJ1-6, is NAGVMQNPRHLVRRRGQEARLRCSPMKGHSHVYWYRQLPEEGLKFMVYLQKENIIDESGMPKERFSAEFPKEGPSILRIQQVVRGDSAAYFCASSELRTGNSPLHFGNGTRLTVT.